This entry concerns a single T cell receptor (beta chain). The data belong to a study of shared T cell receptors in the human thymus. TCRdb's table, derived via immunoSEQ multiplex PCR, lists solely in-frame clones and lacks some. The top ten hold 0.0095% to 0.011% of the sample, which has hundreds of thousands of clones, 88% seen once. Germline V CDR1 and CDR2: SGDLS, YYNGEE. The CDR3 totals 16 residues. Trimming at V came to 0 bases and at J to 7 bases, leaving 10 bases not matched to a gene. These data also featured in a second study, about human thymus T cells. That work states: The study used thymus tissue resected during corrective heart surgery. V and J gene usage appeared biased in thymic and blood repertoires. Related studies noted strongly shared thymic repertoires across unrelated people.

The sequenced sample was thymocytes. This rearrangement joins TRBV9 to TRBJ2-1; 7 bases line up with TRBD1. The sequence derives from a boy in the first two years of life with a congenital heart defect. The CDR3 sequence: CASSVAFKQGTNEQFF. CDR3 DNA: TGTGCCAGCAGCGTAGCCTTTAAACAGGGGACGAATGAGCAGTTCTTC.